This T cell receptor beta chain was observed in a study of blood T cell repertoires in COVID-19. In the study overall: Samples of COVID-19 (acute and convalescent) were obtained from the United States, Italy and Spain. The cDNA or gDNA used as material had been derived from T cells, B-cell-depleted T cells, or PBMCs.

Original data processing: Amplifying reference gene primers gave estimates of nucleated cell counts. Sequencing was performed with immunoSEQ multiplex PCR; in TCRdb, only in-frame clones are kept and a portion is missing. V, J and clone size are taken as reported in that table, and D and trimming were inferred from the DNA itself. The data contain over 20,000 clones, about 85% of them singletons. This clone was seen a single time. Germline V gene data show CDR1 as SGHTA and CDR2 as FQGTGA. The trim removed 4 bases at V and 4 bases at J, leaving 3 bases unmatched. The CDR3 consists of 15 residues. The sequenced material came from peripheral blood. This chain uses TRBV7-3 with TRBJ2-5; 13 bases match TRBD2. This sequence originates from a man aged 45 to 65 with active or convalescent COVID-19. This chain's CDR3 is CASSSTSGRRETQYF. The CDR3 nucleotides are TGTGCCAGCAGCTCGACTAGCGGGAGGCGAGAGACCCAGTACTTC.